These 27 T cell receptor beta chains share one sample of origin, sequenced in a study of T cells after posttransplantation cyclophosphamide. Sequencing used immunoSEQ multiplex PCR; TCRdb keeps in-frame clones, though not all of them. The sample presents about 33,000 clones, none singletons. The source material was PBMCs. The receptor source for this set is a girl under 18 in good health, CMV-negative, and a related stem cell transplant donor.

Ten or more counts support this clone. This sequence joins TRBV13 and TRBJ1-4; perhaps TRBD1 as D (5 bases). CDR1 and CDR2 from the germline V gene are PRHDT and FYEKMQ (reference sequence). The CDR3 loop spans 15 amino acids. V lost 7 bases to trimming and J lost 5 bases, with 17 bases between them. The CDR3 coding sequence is TGTGCCAGCACCTCTTGGGGGGTTGGGAATGAAAAACTGTTTTTT. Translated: CASTSWGVGNEKLFF.

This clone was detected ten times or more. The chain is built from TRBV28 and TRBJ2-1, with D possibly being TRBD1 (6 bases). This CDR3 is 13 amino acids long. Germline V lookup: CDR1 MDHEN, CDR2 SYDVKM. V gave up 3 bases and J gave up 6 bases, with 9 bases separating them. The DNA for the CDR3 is TGTGCCAGCAGTTTGGGACACTTCAATGAGCAGTTCTTC. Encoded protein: CASSLGHFNEQFF.

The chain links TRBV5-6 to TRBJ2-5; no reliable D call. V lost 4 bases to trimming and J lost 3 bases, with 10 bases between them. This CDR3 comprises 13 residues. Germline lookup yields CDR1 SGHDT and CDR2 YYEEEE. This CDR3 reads CASSPIQEETQYF. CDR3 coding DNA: TGTGCCAGCAGCCCTATTCAGGAAGAGACCCAGTACTTC.

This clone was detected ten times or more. CDR3 residues: CASSLLLRGNEQFF. CDR3 coding DNA: TGTGCCAGCAGCTTGTTACTAAGGGGCAATGAGCAGTTCTTC. The rearrangement links TRBV5-4 to TRBJ2-1, with D possibly being TRBD1 (5 bases). In germline, CDR1 is SGHNT, CDR2 YYREEE (reference sequence). The CDR3 runs to 14 residues. The ends were cut back, 1 base at V and 6 bases at J, with 11 bases in the middle.

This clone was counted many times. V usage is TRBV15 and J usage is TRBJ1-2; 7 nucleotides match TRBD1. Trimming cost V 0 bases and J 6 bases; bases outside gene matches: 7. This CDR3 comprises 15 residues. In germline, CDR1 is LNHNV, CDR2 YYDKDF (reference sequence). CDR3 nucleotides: TGTGCCACCAGCAGAGATCGGGGCAGGGGGGATGGCTACACCTTC. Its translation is CATSRDRGRGDGYTF.

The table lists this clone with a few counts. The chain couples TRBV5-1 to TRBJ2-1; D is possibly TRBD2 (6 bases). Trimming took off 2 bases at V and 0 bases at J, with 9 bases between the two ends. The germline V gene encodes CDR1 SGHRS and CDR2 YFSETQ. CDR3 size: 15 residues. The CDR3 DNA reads TGCGCCAGCAGCTTTGCGGGGAGCTCCTACAATGAGCAGTTCTTC. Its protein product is CASSFAGSSYNEQFF.

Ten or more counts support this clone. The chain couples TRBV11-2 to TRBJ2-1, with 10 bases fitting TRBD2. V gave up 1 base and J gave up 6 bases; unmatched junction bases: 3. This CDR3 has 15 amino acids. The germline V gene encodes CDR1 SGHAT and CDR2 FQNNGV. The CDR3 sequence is CASSLGAGGLNEQFF. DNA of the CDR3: TGTGCCAGCAGCTTAGGAGCGGGGGGGCTCAATGAGCAGTTCTTC.

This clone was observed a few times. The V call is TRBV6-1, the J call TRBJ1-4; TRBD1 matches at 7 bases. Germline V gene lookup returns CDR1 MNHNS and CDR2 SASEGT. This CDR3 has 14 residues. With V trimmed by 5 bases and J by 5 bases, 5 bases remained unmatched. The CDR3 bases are TGTGCCAGCAGTCGCGGGACAGAAAATGAAAAACTGTTTTTT. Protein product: CASSRGTENEKLFF.

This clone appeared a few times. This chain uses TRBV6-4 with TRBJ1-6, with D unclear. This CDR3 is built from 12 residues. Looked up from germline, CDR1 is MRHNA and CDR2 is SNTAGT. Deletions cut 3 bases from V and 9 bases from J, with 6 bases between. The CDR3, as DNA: TGTGCCAGCAGTGAGGGAGGTTCACCCCTCCACTTT. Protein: CASSEGGSPLHF.

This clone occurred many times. Here the CDR3 DNA reads TGTGCCAGCAGTGAATTCGCTAGCGGGAGGGCCGGGAATACGCAGTATTTT. Amino acid sequence: CASSEFASGRAGNTQYF. V gene TRBV6-1 combines with J gene TRBJ2-3, with 12 bases matching TRBD2. The CDR3 runs to 17 residues. Germline trimming cut 2 bases from V and 7 bases from J; bases unmatched to any gene: 10. Germline V gene lookup returns CDR1 MNHNS and CDR2 SASEGT.

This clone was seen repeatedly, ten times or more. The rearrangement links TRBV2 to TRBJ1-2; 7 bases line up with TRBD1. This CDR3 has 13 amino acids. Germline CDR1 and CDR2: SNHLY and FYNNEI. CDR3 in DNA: TGTGCGTCAGACCCGGGACAGCCTCATGGCTACACCTTC. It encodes CASDPGQPHGYTF.

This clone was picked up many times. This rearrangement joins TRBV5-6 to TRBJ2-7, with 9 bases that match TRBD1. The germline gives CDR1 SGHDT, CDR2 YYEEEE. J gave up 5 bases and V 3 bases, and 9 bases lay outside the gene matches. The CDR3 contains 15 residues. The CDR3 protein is CASSWHRDREDEQYF. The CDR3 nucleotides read TGTGCCAGCAGCTGGCACCGGGACAGGGAAGACGAGCAGTACTTC.

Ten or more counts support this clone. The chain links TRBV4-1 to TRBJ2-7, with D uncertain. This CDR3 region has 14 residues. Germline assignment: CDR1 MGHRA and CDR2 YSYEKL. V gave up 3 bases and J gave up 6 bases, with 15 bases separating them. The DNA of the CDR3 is TGCGCCAGCAGCCACCATGGAGACTGGAGCGAGCAGTACTTC. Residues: CASSHHGDWSEQYF.

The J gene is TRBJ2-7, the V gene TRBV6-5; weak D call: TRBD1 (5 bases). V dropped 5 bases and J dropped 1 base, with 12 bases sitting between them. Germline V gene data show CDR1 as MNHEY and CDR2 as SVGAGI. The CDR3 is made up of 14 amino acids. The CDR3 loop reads CASSKGQGSYEQYF. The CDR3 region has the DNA TGTGCCAGCAGTAAGGGGCAGGGATCCTACGAGCAGTACTTC.

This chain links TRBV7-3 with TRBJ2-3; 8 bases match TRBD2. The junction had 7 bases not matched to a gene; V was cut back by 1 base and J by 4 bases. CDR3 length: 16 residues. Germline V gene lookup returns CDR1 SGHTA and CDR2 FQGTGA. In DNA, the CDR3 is TGTGCCAGCAGCTTAAGGGCGGGGGGTTGGCCAGATACGCAGTATTTT. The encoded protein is CASSLRAGGWPDTQYF. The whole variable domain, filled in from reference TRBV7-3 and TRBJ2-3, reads GAGVSQTPSNKVTEKGKYVELRCDPISGHTALYWYRQSLGQGPEFLIYFQGTGAADDSGLPNDRFFAVRPEGSVSTLKIQRTERGDSAVYLCASSLRAGGWPDTQYFGPGTRLTVL.

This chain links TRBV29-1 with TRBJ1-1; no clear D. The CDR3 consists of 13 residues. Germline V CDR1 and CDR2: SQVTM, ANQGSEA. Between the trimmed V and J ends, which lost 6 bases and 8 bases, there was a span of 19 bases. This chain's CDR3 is CSVGPGNRDEAFF. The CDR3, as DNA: TGCAGCGTGGGCCCAGGTAACCGAGACGAAGCTTTCTTT.

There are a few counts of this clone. The CDR3 DNA sequence: TGTGCCAGCAGAGGGACAGGGCTCCAAGAGACCCAGTACTTC. Translated, it gives CASRGTGLQETQYF. The chain combines TRBV25-1 with TRBJ2-5; 9 nucleotides match TRBD1. This CDR3 has 14 amino acids. Germline V gene sequence: CDR1 MGHDK, CDR2 SYGVNS. Germline trimming cut 6 bases from V and 1 base from J; bases unmatched to any gene: 3.

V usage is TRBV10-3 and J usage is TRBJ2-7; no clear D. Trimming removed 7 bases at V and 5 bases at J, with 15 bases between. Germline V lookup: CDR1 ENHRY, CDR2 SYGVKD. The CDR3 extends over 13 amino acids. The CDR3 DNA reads TGTGCCATCATAGCTTCAGTCGGTAACGAGCAGTACTTC. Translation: CAIIASVGNEQYF.

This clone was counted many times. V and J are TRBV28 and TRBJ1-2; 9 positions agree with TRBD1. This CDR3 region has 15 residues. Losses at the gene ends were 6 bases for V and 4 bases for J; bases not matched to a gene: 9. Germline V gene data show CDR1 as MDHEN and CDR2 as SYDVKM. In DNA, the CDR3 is TGTGCCAGCAGCAAGAGGACAGGGGTAACCTATGGCTACACCTTC. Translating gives CASSKRTGVTYGYTF.

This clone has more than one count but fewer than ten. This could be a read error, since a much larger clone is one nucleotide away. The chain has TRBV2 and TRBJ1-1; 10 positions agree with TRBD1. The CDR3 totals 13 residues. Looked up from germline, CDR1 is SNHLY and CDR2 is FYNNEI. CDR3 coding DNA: TGTGCCAGCAGGGGACAGGGGAACGCTGAAGCTTTCTTT. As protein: CASRGQGNAEAFF. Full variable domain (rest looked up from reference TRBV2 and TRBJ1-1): EPEVTQTPSHQVTQMGQEVILRCVPISNHLYFYWYRQILGQKVEFLVSFYNNEISEKSEIFDDQFSVERPDGSNFTLKIRSTKLEDSAMYFCASRGQGNAEAFFGQGTRLTVV.

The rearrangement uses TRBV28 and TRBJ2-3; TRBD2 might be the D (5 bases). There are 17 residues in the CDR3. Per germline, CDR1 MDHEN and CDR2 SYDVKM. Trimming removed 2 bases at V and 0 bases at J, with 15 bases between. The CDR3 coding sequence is TGTGCCAGCAGTTTAGTTGGGAGCGGAGCTAGCACAGATACGCAGTATTTT. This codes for CASSLVGSGASTDTQYF.

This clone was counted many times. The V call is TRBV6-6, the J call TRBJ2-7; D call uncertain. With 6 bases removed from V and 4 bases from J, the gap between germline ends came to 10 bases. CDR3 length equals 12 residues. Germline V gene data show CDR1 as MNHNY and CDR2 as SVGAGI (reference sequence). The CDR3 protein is CASSLRPYEQYF. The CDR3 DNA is TGTGCCAGCAGCCTGCGTCCTTACGAGCAGTACTTC.

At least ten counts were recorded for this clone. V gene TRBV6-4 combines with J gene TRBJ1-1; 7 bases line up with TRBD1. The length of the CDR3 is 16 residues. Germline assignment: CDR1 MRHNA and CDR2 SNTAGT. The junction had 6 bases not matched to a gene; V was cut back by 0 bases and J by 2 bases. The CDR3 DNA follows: TGTGCCAGCAGTGACTCTTATAGGGACAGAAACACTGAAGCTTTCTTT. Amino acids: CASSDSYRDRNTEAFF.

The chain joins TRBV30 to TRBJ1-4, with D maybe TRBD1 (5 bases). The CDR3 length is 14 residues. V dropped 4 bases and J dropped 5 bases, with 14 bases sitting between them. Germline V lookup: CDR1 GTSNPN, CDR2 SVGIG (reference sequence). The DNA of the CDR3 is TGTGCCTGGATGGGTGGCAGGGCCAATGAAAAACTGTTTTTT. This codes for CAWMGGRANEKLFF.

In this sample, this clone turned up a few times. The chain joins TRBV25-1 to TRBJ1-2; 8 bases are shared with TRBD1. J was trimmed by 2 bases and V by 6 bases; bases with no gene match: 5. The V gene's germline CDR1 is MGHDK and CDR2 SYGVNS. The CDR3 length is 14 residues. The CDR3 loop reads CASSGQGANYGYTF. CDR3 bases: TGTGCCAGCAGCGGCCAGGGGGCCAACTATGGCTACACCTTC.

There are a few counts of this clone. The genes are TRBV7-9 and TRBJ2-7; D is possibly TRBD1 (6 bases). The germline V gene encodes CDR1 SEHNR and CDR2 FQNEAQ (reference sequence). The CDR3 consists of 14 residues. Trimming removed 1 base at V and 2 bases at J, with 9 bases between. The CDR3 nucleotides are TGTGCCAGCAGCTTAGACAGGGTACCCTACGAGCAGTACTTC. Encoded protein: CASSLDRVPYEQYF.

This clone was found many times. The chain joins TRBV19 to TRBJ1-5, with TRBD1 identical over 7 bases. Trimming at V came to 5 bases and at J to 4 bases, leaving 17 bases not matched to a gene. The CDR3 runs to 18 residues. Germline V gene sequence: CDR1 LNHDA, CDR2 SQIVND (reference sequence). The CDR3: CASSLTRTGPRLNQPQHF. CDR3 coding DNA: TGTGCCAGTAGTCTAACCAGGACAGGACCCCGTCTAAATCAGCCCCAGCATTTT.